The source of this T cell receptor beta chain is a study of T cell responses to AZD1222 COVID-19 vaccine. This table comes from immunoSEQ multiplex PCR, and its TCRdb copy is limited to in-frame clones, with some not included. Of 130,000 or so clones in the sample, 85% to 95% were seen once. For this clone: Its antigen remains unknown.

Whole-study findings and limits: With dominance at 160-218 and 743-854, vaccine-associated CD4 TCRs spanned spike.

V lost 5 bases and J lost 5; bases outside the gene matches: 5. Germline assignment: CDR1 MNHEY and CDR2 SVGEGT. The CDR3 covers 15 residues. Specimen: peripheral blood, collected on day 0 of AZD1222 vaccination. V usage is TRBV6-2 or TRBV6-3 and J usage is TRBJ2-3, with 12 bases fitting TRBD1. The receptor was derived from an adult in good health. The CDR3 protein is CASSTGQGAGDTQYF. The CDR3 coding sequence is TGTGCCAGCAGTACGGGACAGGGGGCCGGAGATACGCAGTATTTT.